The next 21 T cell receptor beta chains were all read from a single sample in a study of blood T cell repertoires in COVID-19. Profiling relied on immunoSEQ multiplex PCR, and the TCRdb table lists in-frame clones only, not all of them. The sample includes fewer than 600,000 clones, about 91% of them seen just once. The sequenced material came from peripheral blood. The receptors were sampled from a man aged 18 to 30 with COVID-19, enrolled during active disease.

This chain joins TRBV7-9 and TRBJ2-1, with D possibly matching TRBD1 (6 bases). The V gene lost 2 bases and the J gene lost 5 bases, with 10 bases spanning the gap. The CDR3 spans 14 residues. Germline V gene lookup returns CDR1 SEHNR and CDR2 FQNEAQ (reference sequence). CDR3 protein: CASSLKRQDNEQFF. The CDR3 bases are TGTGCCAGCAGCTTAAAGAGACAGGACAATGAGCAGTTCTTC.

This sequence joins TRBV7-9 and TRBJ2-3, with 10 bases matching TRBD1. The CDR3 covers 16 residues. Losses at the gene ends were 5 bases for V and 2 bases for J; bases not matched to a gene: 7. Germline V gives CDR1 SEHNR, CDR2 FQNEAQ (reference sequence). The CDR3 sequence is CASSKGTGVSTDTQYF. In DNA form, the CDR3 reads TGTGCCAGCAGCAAAGGGACAGGGGTCTCCACAGATACGCAGTATTTT.

The chain carries TRBV7-8 and TRBJ2-3, with 12 positions matching TRBD2. The CDR3 length is 18 residues. CDR1 and CDR2 (germline): SGHVS, FQNEAQ. The V gene end was trimmed by 5 bases and the J gene end by 0 bases; junction bases not matched to a gene: 9. The DNA of the CDR3 is TGTGCCAGCAGCCCCGGACTAGCGGGGAGGTCAAGCACAGATACGCAGTATTTT. Translated, it gives CASSPGLAGRSSTDTQYF.

This clone was detected only once. The CDR3 loop reads CASSIQGQGRNEKLFF. In DNA form, the CDR3 reads TGCGCCAGCAGCATTCAAGGACAGGGGCGAAATGAAAAACTGTTTTTT. The chain has TRBV5-1 and TRBJ1-4, with 9 bases lining up with TRBD1. The CDR3 consists of 16 residues. Trimming removed 4 bases from V and 5 bases from J; junction bases left unmatched: 9. CDR1 and CDR2 (germline): SGHRS, YFSETQ.

The CDR3 DNA reads as TGTGCCAGCAGATCCCGACAGGACACCTACGAGCAGTACTTC. Amino acid sequence: CASRSRQDTYEQYF. The J gene is TRBJ2-7, the V gene TRBV7-2, with TRBD1 as a possible D gene (6 bases). This CDR3 is built from 14 residues. Germline V lookup: CDR1 SGHTA, CDR2 FQGNSA. V dropped 6 bases and J dropped 2 bases, with 14 bases sitting between them.

This clone was seen just once. The chain employs TRBV5-1 and TRBJ2-5, with D possibly matching TRBD2 (7 bases). V lost 8 bases, J lost 1 base, and 9 bases lay in between. Germline lookup yields CDR1 SGHRS and CDR2 YFSETQ. This CDR3 has 12 amino acids. As DNA, the CDR3 is TGCGCCAGTAGGGGGGGCCAAGAGACCCAGTACTTC. It encodes CASRGGQETQYF.

This sequence joins TRBV5-4 and TRBJ2-2; no clear D gene. CDR3 length: 14 residues. Germline CDR1 and CDR2: SGHNT and YYREEE (reference sequence). The ends were cut back, 4 bases at V and 6 bases at J, with 13 bases in the middle. The CDR3 sequence is CASSPPGLSGELFF. In nucleotides, the CDR3 is TGTGCCAGCAGCCCGCCGGGTCTCTCCGGGGAGCTGTTTTTT. Based on the CDR3 plus reference TRBV5-4 and TRBJ2-2, the full variable domain is ETGVTQSPTHLIKTRGQQVTLRCSSQSGHNTVSWYQQALGQGPQFIFQYYREEENGRGNFPPRFSGLQFPNYSSELNVNALELDDSALYLCASSPPGLSGELFFGEGSRLTVL.

The gene calls are TRBV21-1 and TRBJ1-3. TRBV21-1 is given as a pseudogene. The CDR3 has 16 residues. In DNA form, the CDR3 reads TGTGCCAGCAGCAAACGGGAGCCCCTCTCTGGAAACACCATATATTTT. It translates to CASSKREPLSGNTIYF.

The chain links TRBV4-1 to TRBJ2-1, with 7 bases matching TRBD2. Losses at the gene ends were 0 bases for V and 8 bases for J; bases not matched to a gene: 10. The length of the CDR3 is 16 residues. In germline, CDR1 is MGHRA, CDR2 YSYEKL. The CDR3 DNA reads as TGCGCCAGCAGCCAAGAAGAGCGGGGCTGGTCCCATGAGCAGTTCTTC. Translating gives CASSQEERGWSHEQFF.

This chain uses TRBV7-8 with TRBJ1-3, with D perhaps matching TRBD1 (5 bases). Germline-derived CDR1 and CDR2 are SGHVS and FQNEAQ. This CDR3 spans 15 amino acids. V lost 1 base and J 4 bases, leaving 11 bases between the germline ends. For the CDR3, the DNA is TGTGCCAGCAGCTTAGGAGCAGGGCTAGGAAACACCATATATTTT. It specifies CASSLGAGLGNTIYF.

This chain connects TRBV18 to TRBJ1-6; a weak D match, TRBD1 (6 bases). This CDR3 spans 15 amino acids. Germline loops: CDR1 KGHSH, CDR2 LQKENI. V gave up 3 bases and J gave up 5 bases, with 11 bases separating them. The CDR3 DNA reads TGTGCCAGCTCACCCGCGACAGGAGATAATTCACCCCTCCACTTT. Residues: CASSPATGDNSPLHF.

V usage is TRBV24-1 and J usage is TRBJ1-1; D uncertain. CDR1 is KGHDR, CDR2 SFDVKD, per germline. The germline V and J ends were trimmed by 4 bases and 1 base, with 9 bases remaining between them. The CDR3 spans 14 residues. CDR3 in amino acids: CATSESARNTEAFF. The DNA for the CDR3 is TGTGCCACCAGTGAATCAGCTAGGAACACTGAAGCTTTCTTT.

This clone was detected only a few times. V and J are TRBV9 and TRBJ2-6, with D possibly TRBD1 on 6 matching bases. Trimming removed 5 bases from V and 0 bases from J, with 9 bases in between. This CDR3 region has 15 residues. Germline values: CDR1 SGDLS, CDR2 YYNGEE. The CDR3 region has the DNA TGTGCCAGCAGTGGACAGAGCTCTGGGGCCAACGTCCTGACTTTC. Translation: CASSGQSSGANVLTF.

This clone has only a few counts. The chain couples TRBV10-1 to TRBJ1-3; 9 bases fit TRBD1. The CDR3 has 16 amino acids. Trimming cost V 6 bases and J 0 bases; bases outside gene matches: 6. Germline lookup yields CDR1 WNHNN and CDR2 SYGVQD (reference sequence). CDR3 amino acids: CASSPGQGSSGNTIYF. CDR3 in DNA: TGCGCCAGCAGCCCAGGACAGGGGAGCTCTGGAAACACCATATATTTT.

The chain carries TRBV7-9 and TRBJ1-2; D gene ambiguous. V was shortened by 3 bases and J by 2 bases, with 7 bases between the two germline ends. CDR1 is SEHNR and CDR2 is FQNEAQ in the germline V gene (reference sequence). CDR3 size: 13 residues. CDR3 loop: CASSFEQNYGYTF. The CDR3 region has the DNA TGTGCCAGCAGCTTTGAACAAAACTATGGCTACACCTTC.

The J gene is TRBJ1-5, the V gene TRBV27; D is unresolved. CDR3 length: 14 residues. Trimming left V 3 bases short and J 4 bases short, with 10 bases between. Germline CDR1 is MNHEY and CDR2 is SMNVEV (reference sequence). CDR3 residues: CASSFMSGNQPQHF. DNA of the CDR3: TGTGCCAGCAGTTTCATGTCAGGTAATCAGCCCCAGCATTTT.

The chain uses TRBV2 and TRBJ1-2; weak D call: TRBD1 (6 bases). This CDR3 is built from 13 residues. Per the germline V gene, CDR1 is SNHLY and CDR2 is FYNNEI. The V end was cut by 5 bases, the J end by 0 bases, with 7 bases between. The CDR3 coding sequence is TGTGCCAGCAGTCCAGGGGCTAACTATGGCTACACCTTC. Its translation is CASSPGANYGYTF.

This clone has only a few counts. The J gene is TRBJ1-1, the V gene TRBV14; weak D call: TRBD1 (5 bases). Germline loops: CDR1 SGHDN, CDR2 FVKESK. The CDR3 is 15 residues long. The V end was cut by 0 bases, the J end by 10 bases, with 18 bases between. CDR3 DNA: TGTGCCAGCAGCCAAGAAAGGATATCAGGGTCGGCAGCTTTCTTT. Translating gives CASSQERISGSAAFF.

The rearrangement joins TRBV10-1 to TRBJ2-1, with 7 bases matching TRBD2. Germline values: CDR1 WNHNN, CDR2 SYGVQD (reference sequence). CDR3 size: 15 residues. V was clipped by 2 bases and J by 0 bases; unmatched bases: 1. CDR3 in amino acids: CASSEGGSSYNEQFF. CDR3 DNA: TGCGCCAGCAGTGAGGGCGGGAGCTCCTACAATGAGCAGTTCTTC.

The V gene is TRBV4-1, the J gene TRBJ2-7; 9 nucleotides line up with TRBD1. CDR3 length equals 15 residues. J gave up 4 bases and V 1 base, and 5 bases lay outside the gene matches. Germline V lookup: CDR1 MGHRA, CDR2 YSYEKL. Written as DNA, the CDR3 is TGCGCCAGCAGCCAAGCGCAGGGACAGGGTTACGAGCAGTACTTC. The encoded protein is CASSQAQGQGYEQYF.

This clone was seen only a few times. V usage is TRBV28 and J usage is TRBJ1-1, with D perhaps TRBD1 (6 bases). The V end lost 2 bases, the J end lost 11 bases, and 15 bases lay between the germline ends. CDR1 and CDR2 from the germline V gene are MDHEN and SYDVKM. CDR3 length: 13 amino acids. Here the CDR3 DNA reads TGTGCCAGCAGTTTACTACAGGGACGAGAGGCTTTCTTT. This codes for CASSLLQGREAFF. Combining the CDR3 with reference TRBV28 and TRBJ1-1 gives the whole variable domain DVKVTQSSRYLVKRTGEKVFLECVQDMDHENMFWYRQDPGLGLRLIYFSYDVKMKEKGDIPEGYSVSREKKERFSLILESASTNQTSMYLCASSLLQGREAFFGQGTRLTVV.